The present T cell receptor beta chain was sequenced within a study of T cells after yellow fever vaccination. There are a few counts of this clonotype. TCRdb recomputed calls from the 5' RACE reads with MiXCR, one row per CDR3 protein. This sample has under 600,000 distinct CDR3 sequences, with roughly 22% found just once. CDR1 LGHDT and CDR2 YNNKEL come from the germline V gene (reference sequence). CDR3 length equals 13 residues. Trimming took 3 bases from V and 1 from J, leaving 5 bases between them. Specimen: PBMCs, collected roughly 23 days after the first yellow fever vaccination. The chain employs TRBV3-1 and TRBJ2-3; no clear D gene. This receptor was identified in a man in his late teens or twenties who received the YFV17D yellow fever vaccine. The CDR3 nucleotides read TGTGCCAGCAGCCAGCGTGGCACAGATACGCAGTATTTT. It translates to CASSQRGTDTQYF.